These 8 T cell receptor beta chains were sequenced from one sample in a study of graft-versus-host responses after intestinal transplantation. The protocol was immunoSEQ multiplex PCR, while the TCRdb copy is restricted to in-frame clones and leaves out a portion. The sample yields about 130,000 clones, over 85% seen once. No cognate antigen is known for these TCRs. The sequencing here drew on unstimulated CD4+ T cells sorted from spleen or lymph node cells, taken before intestinal transplant. The receptors here all came from a human donor who received an intestinal transplant.

J is TRBJ2-1 and V is TRBV25-1; 8 positions agree with TRBD1. Germline CDR1 reads MGHDK; CDR2 reads SYGVNS. This CDR3 region has 17 residues. V lost 3 bases to trimming and J lost 3 bases; unmatched junction nucleotides: 10. As DNA, the CDR3 is TGTGCCAGCAGTGAGGCCCCCGGGACAGGAGGCTACAATGAGCAGTTCTTC. It codes for CASSEAPGTGGYNEQFF.

The rearrangement joins TRBV2 to TRBJ1-4; unclear D gene. The CDR3 runs 14 residues. Germline lookup yields CDR1 SNHLY and CDR2 FYNNEI. Trimming shortened V by 6 bases and J by 5 bases, and 13 bases separated the two germline ends. The CDR3 region has the DNA TGTGCCAGCAGGACACAGAGGACGAATGAAAAACTGTTTTTT. The encoded protein is CASRTQRTNEKLFF.

Only one count was recorded for this clone. The gene calls are TRBV18 and TRBJ1-1; a possible D gene is TRBD1 (5 bases). CDR3 length equals 14 residues. Germline loops: CDR1 KGHSH, CDR2 LQKENI. V was trimmed by 1 base and J by 2 bases, leaving 8 bases between them. CDR3 DNA sequence: TGTGCCAGCTCACCACAGAGGGGCAACACTGAAGCTTTCTTT. Its translation is CASSPQRGNTEAFF.

This clone occurred once. V is TRBV6-5 and J is TRBJ2-2; no clear D gene. Trimming pared 4 bases from V and 8 bases from J, leaving 8 bases between. This CDR3 is built from 12 residues. Germline CDR1 and CDR2: MNHEY and SVGAGI. This CDR3 is CASSSGSGELFF. CDR3 DNA sequence: TGTGCCAGCAGTTCCGGATCAGGGGAGCTGTTTTTT.

The chain couples TRBV5-4 to TRBJ2-5, with D perhaps matching TRBD2 (6 bases). The CDR3 loop spans 14 amino acids. The V and J ends lost 3 bases and 5 bases respectively, with 14 bases between them. Germline CDR1 is SGHNT and CDR2 is YYREEE (reference sequence). The CDR3 protein is CASSSPTSGETQYF. CDR3 sequence (DNA): TGTGCCAGCAGCTCCCCGACCAGCGGGGAGACCCAGTACTTC.

The V and J genes are TRBV7-9 and TRBJ2-1; D call uncertain. V was shortened by 8 bases and J by 9 bases, with 17 bases between the two germline ends. This CDR3 comprises 13 residues. Germline CDR1 reads SEHNR; CDR2 reads FQNEAQ (reference sequence). CDR3 in DNA: TGTGCCAGCGGGGTGGAAGTCTCCAGTGAGCAGTTCTTC. It is translated as CASGVEVSSEQFF.

The V gene is TRBV5-4, the J gene TRBJ1-2, with 10 bases fitting TRBD1. This CDR3 has 15 amino acids. The V gene end was trimmed by 9 bases and the J gene end by 4 bases; junction bases not matched to a gene: 12. Per the germline V gene, CDR1 is SGHNT and CDR2 is YYREEE (reference sequence). The CDR3 DNA follows: TGTGCCATTCCGGACAGGGGGGAGAGTAGCTATGGCTACACCTTC. Protein: CAIPDRGESSYGYTF.

The chain has TRBV7-7 and TRBJ2-7; 8 nucleotides line up with TRBD2. The CDR3 length is 17 residues. Per germline, CDR1 SSHAT and CDR2 FNYEAQ (reference sequence). The ends lost 6 bases at V and 4 bases at J; junction bases unmatched: 17. The DNA of the CDR3 is TGTGCCAGCAGACAAAACCCTCTAGCGGGCGGAGGTTACGAGCAGTACTTC. Encoded protein: CASRQNPLAGGGYEQYF.